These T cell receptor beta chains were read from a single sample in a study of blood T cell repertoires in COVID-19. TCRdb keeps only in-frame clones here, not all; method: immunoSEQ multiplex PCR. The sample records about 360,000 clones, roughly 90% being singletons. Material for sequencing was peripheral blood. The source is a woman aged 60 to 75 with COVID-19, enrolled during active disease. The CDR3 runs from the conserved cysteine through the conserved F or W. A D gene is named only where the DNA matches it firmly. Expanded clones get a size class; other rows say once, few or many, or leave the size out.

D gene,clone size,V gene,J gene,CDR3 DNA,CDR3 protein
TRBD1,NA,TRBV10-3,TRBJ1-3,TGTGCCATCACCCACGAGCCTACAGGGGGTAACGGAAACACCATATATTTT,CAITHEPTGGNGNTIYF
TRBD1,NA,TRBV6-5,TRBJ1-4,TGTGCCAGCAGTTACACAGGGGGTCTTTATGAAAAACTGTTTTTT,CASSYTGGLYEKLFF
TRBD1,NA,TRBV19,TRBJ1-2,TGTGCCAGTAGTACTAGTCCTGGACAGGGGGCAGTCTATGGCTACACCTTC,CASSTSPGQGAVYGYTF
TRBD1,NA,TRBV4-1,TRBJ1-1,TGCGCCAGCAGCCAAGCCCAGGGGGCGGACACTGAAGCTTTCTTT,CASSQAQGADTEAFF
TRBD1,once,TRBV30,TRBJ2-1,TGTGCCTGGAGGGGGCCGGACAGGGCCAATGAGCAGTTCTTC,CAWRGPDRANEQFF
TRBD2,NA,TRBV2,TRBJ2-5,TGTGCCAGCAGTGAAGCTGGCGGGGGGGCTCTTGAGACCCAGTACTTC,CASSEAGGGALETQYF
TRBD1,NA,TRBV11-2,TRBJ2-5,TGTGCCAGCAGCTACCGGGACAGGGAGGTAGAGACCCAGTACTTC,CASSYRDREVETQYF
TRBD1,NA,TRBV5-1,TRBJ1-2,TGCGCCAGCAGCAAAGGACAGGCATATGGCTACACCTTC,CASSKGQAYGYTF
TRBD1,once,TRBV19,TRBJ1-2,TGTGCCAGTACCAATTGGGACAGGGGGCGCGGCTACACCTTC,CASTNWDRGRGYTF
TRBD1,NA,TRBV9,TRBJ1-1,TGTGCCAGCAGCGCAGGACAGGGGAACACTGAAGCTTTCTTT,CASSAGQGNTEAFF
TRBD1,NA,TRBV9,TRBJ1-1,TGTGCCAGCAGCGTAGGACCTCCGGGACAGGCGACCACTGAAGCTTTCTTT,CASSVGPPGQATTEAFF
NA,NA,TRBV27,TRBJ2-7,TGTGCCAGCAGTTCGGGTCCGTTAAAATACGAGCAGTACTTC,CASSSGPLKYEQYF
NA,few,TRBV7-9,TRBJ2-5,TGTGCCAGCAGCTTAGGGTCACAGCAAGAGACCCAGTACTTC,CASSLGSQQETQYF
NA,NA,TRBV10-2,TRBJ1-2,TGCGCCAGTAATTCGGGGGGCCGAGGCTACACCTTC,CASNSGGRGYTF
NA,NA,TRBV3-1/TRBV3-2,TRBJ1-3,TGTGCCAGCAGCCAGGCAGGGCACGGAAACACCATATATTTT,CASSQAGHGNTIYF
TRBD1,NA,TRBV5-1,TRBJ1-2,TGCGCCAGCCAAGGACAGGGAATTTTAAGGAACTATGGCTACACCTTC,CASQGQGILRNYGYTF
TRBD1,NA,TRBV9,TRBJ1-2,TGTGCCAGCAGCGCTCGACTCCGGGACCCAGGGGGCTATGGCTACACCTTC,CASSARLRDPGGYGYTF
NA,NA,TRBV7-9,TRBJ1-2,TGTGCCAGCAGCTTAGAGCTCCAGGGAAGCTATGGCTACACCTTC,CASSLELQGSYGYTF
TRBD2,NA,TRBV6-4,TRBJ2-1,TGTGCCACCCGGCCCGGGGGGAGCTCCTACAATGAGCAGTTCTTC,CATRPGGSSYNEQFF
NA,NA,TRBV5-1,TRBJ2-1,TGCGCCAGCAGCTTGGGCGGCGGGTCTTCCTACAATGAGCAGTTCTTC,CASSLGGGSSYNEQFF
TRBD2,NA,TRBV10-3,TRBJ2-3,TGTGCCATCTCGACTAGCGGGGGACGTCAAGATACGCAGTATTTT,CAISTSGGRQDTQYF
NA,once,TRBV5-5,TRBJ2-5,TGTGCCAGCAGCTTGGCGGTAGGGGTAGAGACCCAGTACTTC,CASSLAVGVETQYF
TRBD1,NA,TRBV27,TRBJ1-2,TGTGCCAGCAGTTTATCGGACAGGAACTATGGCTACACCTTC,CASSLSDRNYGYTF
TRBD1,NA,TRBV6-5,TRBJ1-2,TGTGCCAGCAGTTACTCGATCCAGGGGGCCGTCTATGGCTACACCTTC,CASSYSIQGAVYGYTF
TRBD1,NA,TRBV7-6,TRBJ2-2,TGTGCCAGCAGCCTCCTCCCTGGACAGGGGGCGTCCGGGGAGCTGTTTTTT,CASSLLPGQGASGELFF
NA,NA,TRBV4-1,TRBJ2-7,TGCGCCAGCAGCCAAGATGCGGAGCGTTCCACTTCCTACGAGCAGTACTTC,CASSQDAERSTSYEQYF
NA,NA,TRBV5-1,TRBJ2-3,TGCGCCAGCAGCTTTGACTCGGTCCGCGAGCTGGGTCAAACAGATACGCAGTATTTT,CASSFDSVRELGQTDTQYF
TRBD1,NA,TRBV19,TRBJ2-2,TGTGCCAGTAGTATCGCCCACCCCAGAACAGGGGACACCGGGGAGCTGTTTTTT,CASSIAHPRTGDTGELFF
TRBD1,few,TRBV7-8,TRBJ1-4,TGTGCCAGCAGTTCTACCGGGACAGGAGCTAATGAAAAACTGTTTTTT,CASSSTGTGANEKLFF
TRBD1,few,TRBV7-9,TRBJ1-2,TGTGCCAGCAGCCCCGGGACAGGGTATTTCTATGGCTACACCTTC,CASSPGTGYFYGYTF
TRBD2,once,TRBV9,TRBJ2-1,TGTGCCAGCAGCGCGGGACGGGAGGTCTATGAGCAGTTCTTC,CASSAGREVYEQFF
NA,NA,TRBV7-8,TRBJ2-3,TGTGCCAGCAGCCTCTACACAGATACGCAGTATTTT,CASSLYTDTQYF
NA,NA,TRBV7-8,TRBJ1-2,TGTGCCAGCAGCCCACGTGGTAGCGAGAATAACTATGGCTACACCTTC,CASSPRGSENNYGYTF
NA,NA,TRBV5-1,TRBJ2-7,TGCGCCAGCAGTTTTGGGAGCTCCTACGAGCAGTACTTC,CASSFGSSYEQYF
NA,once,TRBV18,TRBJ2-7,TGTGCCAGCTCAATCCAGGGGCGCCCCTACGAGCAGTACTTC,CASSIQGRPYEQYF
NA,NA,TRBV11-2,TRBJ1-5,TGTGCCAGCAGCTTAGGCACAGTTCAGCCCCAGCATTTT,CASSLGTVQPQHF
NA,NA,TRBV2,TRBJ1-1,TGTGCCAGCAGTTTCGGAGGGGCGGAAGCTTTCTTT,CASSFGGAEAFF
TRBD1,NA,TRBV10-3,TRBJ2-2,TGTGCCATCAGTCCTCAACAGGGGACCGGGGAGCTGTTTTTT,CAISPQQGTGELFF
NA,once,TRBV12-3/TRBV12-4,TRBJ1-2,TGTGCCAGCAGTTTATTCAGGGCAGAGGGCTACACCTTC,CASSLFRAEGYTF
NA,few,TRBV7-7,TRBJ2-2,TGTGCCAGCAGACTGACAGTCATGACCGGGGAGCTGTTTTTT,CASRLTVMTGELFF
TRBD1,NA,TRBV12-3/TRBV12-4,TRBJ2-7,TGTGCCAGCAGTCGGGACAGGCTCTACGAGCAGTACTTC,CASSRDRLYEQYF
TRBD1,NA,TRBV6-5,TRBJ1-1,TGTGCCAGCAAAGGTACAGGGGGGAACACTGAAGCTTTCTTT,CASKGTGGNTEAFF
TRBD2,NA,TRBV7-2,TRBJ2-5,TGTGCCAGCAGCCCCTCCGGGACTAGCGGGGGGACTCAAGAGACCCAGTACTTC,CASSPSGTSGGTQETQYF
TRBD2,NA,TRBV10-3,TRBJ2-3,TGTGCCATCAGGGGAACTAGCGGGGGCCTCACAGATACGCAGTATTTT,CAIRGTSGGLTDTQYF
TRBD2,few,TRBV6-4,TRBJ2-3,TGTGCCAGCAGTGAAGGACTAGCGGGGTCGGGAGATACGCAGTATTTT,CASSEGLAGSGDTQYF
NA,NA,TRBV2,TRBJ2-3,TGTGCCAGTCGGGTCCTGAGAGCAGATACGCAGTATTTT,CASRVLRADTQYF
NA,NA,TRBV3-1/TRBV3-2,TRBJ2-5,TGTGCCAGCAGCCAAGGCTTCGAAGCGAGGGAGACCCAGTACTTC,CASSQGFEARETQYF